Listed here is a single T cell receptor beta chain. This clonotype came up many times. The antigen it recognizes is unknown. No much larger clonotype is one base removed from it; base qualities were not supplied. This sample's treatment or condition label indicates: allogeneic hematopoietic cell transplantation with graft depleted of TCRalphabeta T cells and CD19 B cells. TCRalphabeta/CD19-depleted allogeneic hematopoietic cell grafts were given to the transplant recipients, all of whom were children. These data belong to a study of T-cell reconstitution after alpha-beta-depleted transplantation in children (dated by TCRdb to about 2016). Background for the entire study: The study quantitatively tracked T-cell immune reconstitution after TCRalphabeta/CD19-depleted allogeneic hematopoietic cell transplantation in children using TCR repertoire profiling.

The research as a whole found: In some patients, high TCRbeta diversity at day 60 was attributed to recipient T cells and intrathymic progenitors that had survived conditioning. Apparently early alphabetaT-cell count recovery about two months after transplant reportedly relied on only several hundred rapidly expanded clones derived from non-depleted graft cells. Over the following months the frequencies of hyperexpanded clones went down, and after one year T-cell counts and TCRbeta diversity were mostly credited to newly produced T cells.

Libraries were prepared through PCR. TCRdb records Illumina HiSeq 2500 as the sequencer. To normalize quantification of the TCRbeta repertoire, the TCR libraries were built with molecular barcoding that relied on unique molecular identifiers. Using fastp trimming at Q25 and MiXCR clonotype assembly, TCRdb reanalyzed the public sequencing data and kept in-frame beta chains. Identical CDR3 proteins give one entry, which carries the most common genes and DNA. The sample table contains 200,000 or so distinct CDR3 sequences; only one count was recorded for about 6% of them. Together, the top ten hold under 6% of the sample. V lost 6 bases and J lost 4 bases; the stretch between them is 18 bases long. From a lookup of the germline V gene, CDR1 and CDR2 are SQVTM and ANQGSEA. Measured from the cysteine to the phenylalanine, the CDR3 is 14 residues long. Solely the CDR3 DNA is kept, with 42 bases framed from the first base.

This sample comprised PBMCs, obtained before TCRalphabeta/CD19-depleted stem cell transplant. The chain joins TRBV29-1 to TRBJ1-2, and possibly TRBD1, on 5 matching bases. The sequence was obtained from a girl under three years old with combined immunodeficiency, due to receive a stem cell transplant. The base sequence is TGCAGCGTCGGAGCCAAAGGGACGGCCTATGGCTACACCTTC. It codes for CSVGAKGTAYGYTF.